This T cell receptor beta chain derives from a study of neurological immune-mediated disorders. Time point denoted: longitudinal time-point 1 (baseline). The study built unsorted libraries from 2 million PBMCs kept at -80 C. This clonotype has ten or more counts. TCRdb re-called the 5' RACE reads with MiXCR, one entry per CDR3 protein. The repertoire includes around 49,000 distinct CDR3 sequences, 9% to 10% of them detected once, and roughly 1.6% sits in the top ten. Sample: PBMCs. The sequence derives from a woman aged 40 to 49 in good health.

DNA of the CDR3: TGCAGTGCGGTGGGAGGGCCTGGCATTCAGTACTTC. This sequence encodes CSAVGGPGIQYF. The chain recombines TRBV20-1 with TRBJ2-4, with 7 bases fitting TRBD2. Germline V gene sequence: CDR1 DFQATT, CDR2 SNEGSKA (reference sequence). This CDR3 comprises 12 residues. J lost 9 bases, V lost 6 bases, and 8 bases had no gene match.